The clone carrying this TCR beta chain has a single count. This sample is part of a study of cytomegalovirus exposure and HLA in healthy donors. CDR1 SGHTA and CDR2 FQGNSA come from the germline V gene. V shed 1 base and J 4 bases; nucleotides not matched to a gene: 6. The CDR3 covers 16 residues. Researchers ran the PCR with 60 Vbeta and 13 Jbeta primers. Repertoires were generated with immunoSEQ multiplex PCR, while TCRdb's copy carries only in-frame clones and drops some. The data hold 90,000 to 120,000 clones, with around 76% observed a single time. Sequencing was done on a sample of PBMCs. This chain links TRBV7-2 with TRBJ2-7, with 11 bases lining up with TRBD2. The sequence came from a young man in good health and CMV-seronegative. The CDR3 spells CASSLDTSGGRYEQYF. The CDR3 DNA reads TGTGCCAGCAGCTTAGATACTAGCGGGGGTCGGTACGAGCAGTACTTC. Looking up the rest from reference TRBV7-2 and TRBJ2-7 gives the full variable domain: GAGVSQSPSNKVTEKGKDVELRCDPISGHTALYWYRQSLGQGLEFLIYFQGNSAPDKSGLPSDRFSAERTGGSVSTLTIQRTQQEDSAVYLCASSLDTSGGRYEQYFGPGTRLTVT.